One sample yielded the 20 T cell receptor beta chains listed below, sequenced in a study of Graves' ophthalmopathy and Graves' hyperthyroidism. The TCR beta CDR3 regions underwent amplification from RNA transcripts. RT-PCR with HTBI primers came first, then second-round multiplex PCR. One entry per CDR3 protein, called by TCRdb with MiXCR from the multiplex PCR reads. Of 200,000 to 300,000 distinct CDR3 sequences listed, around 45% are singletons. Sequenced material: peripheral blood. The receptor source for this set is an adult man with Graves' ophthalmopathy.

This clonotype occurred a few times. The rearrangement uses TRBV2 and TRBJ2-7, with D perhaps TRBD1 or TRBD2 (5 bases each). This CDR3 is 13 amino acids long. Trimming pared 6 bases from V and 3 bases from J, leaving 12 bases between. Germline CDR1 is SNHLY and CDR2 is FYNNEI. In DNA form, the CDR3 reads TGTGCCAGCAGCTCTGGGACCTTCTACGAGCAGTACTTC. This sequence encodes CASSSGTFYEQYF.

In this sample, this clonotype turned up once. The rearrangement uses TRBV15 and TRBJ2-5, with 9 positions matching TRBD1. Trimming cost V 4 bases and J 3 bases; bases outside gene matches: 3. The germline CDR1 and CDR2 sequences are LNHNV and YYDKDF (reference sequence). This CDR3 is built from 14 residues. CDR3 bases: TGTGCCACCAGCACCCGACAGGGGGAAGAGACCCAGTACTTC. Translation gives CATSTRQGEETQYF.

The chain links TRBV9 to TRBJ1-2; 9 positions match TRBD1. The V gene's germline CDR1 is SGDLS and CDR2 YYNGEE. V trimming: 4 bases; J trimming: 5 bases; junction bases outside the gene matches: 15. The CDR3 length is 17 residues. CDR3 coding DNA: TGTGCCAGCAGCTTAGGTCGGGACAGGGCCTTGCTTTATGGCTACACCTTC. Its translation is CASSLGRDRALLYGYTF.

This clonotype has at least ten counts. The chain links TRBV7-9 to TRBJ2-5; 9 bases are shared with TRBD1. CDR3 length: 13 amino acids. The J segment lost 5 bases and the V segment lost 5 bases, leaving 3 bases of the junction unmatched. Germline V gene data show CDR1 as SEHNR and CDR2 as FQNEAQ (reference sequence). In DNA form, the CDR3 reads TGTGCCAGCAGCCGAGGACAGGGGGAGACCCAGTACTTC. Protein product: CASSRGQGETQYF.

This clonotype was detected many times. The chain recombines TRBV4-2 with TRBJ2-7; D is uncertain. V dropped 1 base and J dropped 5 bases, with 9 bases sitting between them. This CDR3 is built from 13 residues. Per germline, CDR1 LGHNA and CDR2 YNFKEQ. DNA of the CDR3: TGTGCCAGCAGCCAAGCGAGCCCCGACGAGCAGTACTTC. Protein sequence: CASSQASPDEQYF.

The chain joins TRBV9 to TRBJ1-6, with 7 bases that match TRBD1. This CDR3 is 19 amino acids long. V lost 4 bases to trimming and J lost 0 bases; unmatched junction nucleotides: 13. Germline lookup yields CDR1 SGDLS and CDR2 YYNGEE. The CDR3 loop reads CASSPGGGTASSYNSPLHF. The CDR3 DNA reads TGTGCCAGCAGCCCCGGAGGTGGGACAGCCAGCTCCTATAATTCACCCCTCCACTTT.

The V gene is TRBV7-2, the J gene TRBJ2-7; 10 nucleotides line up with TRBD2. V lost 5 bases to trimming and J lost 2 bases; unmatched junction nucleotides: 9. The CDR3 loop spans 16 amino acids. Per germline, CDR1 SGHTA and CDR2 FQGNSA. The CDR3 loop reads CASSPGGTSVPYEQYF. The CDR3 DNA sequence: TGTGCCAGCAGCCCGGGGGGGACTAGCGTACCCTACGAGCAGTACTTC.

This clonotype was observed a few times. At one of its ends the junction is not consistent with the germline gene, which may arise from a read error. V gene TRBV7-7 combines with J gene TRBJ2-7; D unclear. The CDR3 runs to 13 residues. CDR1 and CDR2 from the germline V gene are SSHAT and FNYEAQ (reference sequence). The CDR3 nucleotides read TGTGCTAGCAGCTTATCGACGGTACAGGAGCAGTACTTC. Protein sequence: CASSLSTVQEQYF.

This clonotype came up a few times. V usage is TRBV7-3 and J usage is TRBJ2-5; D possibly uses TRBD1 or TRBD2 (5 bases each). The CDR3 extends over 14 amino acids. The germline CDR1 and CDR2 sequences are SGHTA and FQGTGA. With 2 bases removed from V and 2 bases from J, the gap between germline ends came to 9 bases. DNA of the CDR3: TGTGCCAGCAGCTTAGGGGGATTTCAAGAGACCCAGTACTTC. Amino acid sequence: CASSLGGFQETQYF. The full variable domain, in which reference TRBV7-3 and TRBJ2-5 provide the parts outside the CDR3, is GAGVSQTPSNKVTEKGKYVELRCDPISGHTALYWYRQSLGQGPEFLIYFQGTGAADDSGLPNDRFFAVRPEGSVSTLKIQRTERGDSAVYLCASSLGGFQETQYFGPGTRLLVL.

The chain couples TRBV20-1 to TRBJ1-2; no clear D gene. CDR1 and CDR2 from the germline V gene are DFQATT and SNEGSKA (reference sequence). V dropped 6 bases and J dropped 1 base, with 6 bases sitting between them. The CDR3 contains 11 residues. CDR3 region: CSAADNYGYTF. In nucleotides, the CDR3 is TGCAGTGCGGCGGATAACTATGGCTACACCTTC.

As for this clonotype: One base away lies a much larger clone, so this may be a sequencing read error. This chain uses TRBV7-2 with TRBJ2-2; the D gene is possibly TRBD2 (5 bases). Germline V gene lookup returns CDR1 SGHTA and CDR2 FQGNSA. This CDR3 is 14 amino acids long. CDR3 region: CASSLDSYTGELLF. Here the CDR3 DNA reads TGTGCCAGCAGCCTGGACTCTTACACCGGGGAGCTGCTTTTT.

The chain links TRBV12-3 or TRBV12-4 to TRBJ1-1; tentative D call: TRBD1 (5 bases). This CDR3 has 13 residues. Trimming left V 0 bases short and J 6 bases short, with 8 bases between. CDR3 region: CASSLAWGSEAFF. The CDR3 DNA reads TGTGCCAGCAGTTTAGCGTGGGGGTCTGAAGCTTTCTTT.

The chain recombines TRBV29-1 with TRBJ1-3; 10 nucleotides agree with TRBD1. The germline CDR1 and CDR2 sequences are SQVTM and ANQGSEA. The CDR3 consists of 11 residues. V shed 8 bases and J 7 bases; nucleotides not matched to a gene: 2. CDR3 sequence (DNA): TGCAGCTTGGACAGGGGGAACACCATATATTTT. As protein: CSLDRGNTIYF.

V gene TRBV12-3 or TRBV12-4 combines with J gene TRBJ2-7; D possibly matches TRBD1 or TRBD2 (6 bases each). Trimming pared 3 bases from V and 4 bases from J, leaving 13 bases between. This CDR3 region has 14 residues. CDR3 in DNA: TGTGCCAGCAGTTTCCACCGGGGGCCATACGAGCAGTACTTC. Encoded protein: CASSFHRGPYEQYF.

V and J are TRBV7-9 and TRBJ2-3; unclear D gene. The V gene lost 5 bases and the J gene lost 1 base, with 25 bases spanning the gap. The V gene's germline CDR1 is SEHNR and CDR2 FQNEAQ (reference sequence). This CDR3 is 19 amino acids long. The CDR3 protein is CASSPLPYRAIQGTDTQYF. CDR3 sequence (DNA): TGTGCCAGCAGCCCGCTACCGTACCGGGCCATCCAAGGCACAGATACGCAGTATTTT. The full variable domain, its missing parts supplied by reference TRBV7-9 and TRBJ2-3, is DTGVSQNPRHKITKRGQNVTFRCDPISEHNRLYWYRQTLGQGPEFLTYFQNEAQLEKSRLLSDRFSAERPKGSFSTLEIQRTEQGDSAMYLCASSPLPYRAIQGTDTQYFGPGTRLTVL.

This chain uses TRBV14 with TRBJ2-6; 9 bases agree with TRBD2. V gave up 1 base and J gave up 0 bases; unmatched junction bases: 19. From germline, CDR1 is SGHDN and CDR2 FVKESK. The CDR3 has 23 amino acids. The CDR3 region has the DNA TGTGCCAGCAGCCAAGGCCCTTCGTTAGCGGGGGAGTTTACATCCTCTGGGGCCAACGTCCTGACTTTC. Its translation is CASSQGPSLAGEFTSSGANVLTF.

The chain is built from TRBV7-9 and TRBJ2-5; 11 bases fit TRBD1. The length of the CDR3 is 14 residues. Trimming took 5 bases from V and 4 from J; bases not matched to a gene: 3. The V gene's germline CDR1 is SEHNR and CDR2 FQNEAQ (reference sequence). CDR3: CASSRTGGGETQYF. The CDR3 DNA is TGTGCCAGCAGCCGGACAGGGGGCGGAGAGACCCAGTACTTC.

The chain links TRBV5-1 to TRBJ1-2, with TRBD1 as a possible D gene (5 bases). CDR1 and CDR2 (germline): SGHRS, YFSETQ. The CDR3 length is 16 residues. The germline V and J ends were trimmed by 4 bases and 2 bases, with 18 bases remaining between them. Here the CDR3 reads CASSKATGEPNYGYTF. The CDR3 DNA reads TGCGCCAGCAGCAAGGCAACGGGGGAACCCAACTATGGCTACACCTTC.

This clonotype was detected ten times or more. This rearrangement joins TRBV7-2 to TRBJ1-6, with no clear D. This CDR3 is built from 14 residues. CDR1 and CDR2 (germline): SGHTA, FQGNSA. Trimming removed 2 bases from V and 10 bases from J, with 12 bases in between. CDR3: CASSLLGWQSPLHF. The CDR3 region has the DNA TGTGCCAGCAGCTTATTAGGTTGGCAGTCACCCCTCCACTTT.

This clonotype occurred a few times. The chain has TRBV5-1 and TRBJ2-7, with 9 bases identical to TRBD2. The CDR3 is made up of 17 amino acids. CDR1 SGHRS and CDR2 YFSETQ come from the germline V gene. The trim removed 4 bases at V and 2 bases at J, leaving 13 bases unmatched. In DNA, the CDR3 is TGCGCCAGCAGCGGAGCGCAGGTCCTAGCGGGGACCTACGAGCAGTACTTC. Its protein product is CASSGAQVLAGTYEQYF.